This entry features one T cell receptor (beta chain) sequence. As yet, its antigen is unknown. The data were taken from a study of OX40 agonist ivuxolimab in advanced cancers. Background on the study: Anti-PD-1, anti-PD-L1 or anti-CTLA-4 therapy given earlier was allowed, and about 38% had some. Overall study results and limits: Blood T cells, both CD4+ and CD8+, expanded clonally by week 6 at 0.1 to 3.0 mg/kg. Among the least clonally expanded were partial responders at 0.1-3.0 mg/kg.

V lost 0 bases to trimming and J lost 5 bases; unmatched junction nucleotides: 1. This CDR3 is built from 15 residues. Germline values: CDR1 SGHNT, CDR2 YYREEE (reference sequence). Sequencing used immunoSEQ multiplex PCR; TCRdb keeps in-frame clones, though not all of them. Among around 60,000 clones listed, about nine tenths were seen once. The sequencing here drew on CD4+ or CD8+ T cells sorted from blood, taken in a trial of the OX40 agonist ivuxolimab. The TCR sequence derives from an adult with an advanced solid tumor such as melanoma, head and neck, liver or kidney cancer. The chain is built from TRBV5-4 and TRBJ2-2, with 10 bases lining up with TRBD2. Written as DNA, the CDR3 is TGTGCCAGCAGCTTGGAGGGACTAGCGACCGGGGAGCTGTTTTTT. It specifies CASSLEGLATGELFF.